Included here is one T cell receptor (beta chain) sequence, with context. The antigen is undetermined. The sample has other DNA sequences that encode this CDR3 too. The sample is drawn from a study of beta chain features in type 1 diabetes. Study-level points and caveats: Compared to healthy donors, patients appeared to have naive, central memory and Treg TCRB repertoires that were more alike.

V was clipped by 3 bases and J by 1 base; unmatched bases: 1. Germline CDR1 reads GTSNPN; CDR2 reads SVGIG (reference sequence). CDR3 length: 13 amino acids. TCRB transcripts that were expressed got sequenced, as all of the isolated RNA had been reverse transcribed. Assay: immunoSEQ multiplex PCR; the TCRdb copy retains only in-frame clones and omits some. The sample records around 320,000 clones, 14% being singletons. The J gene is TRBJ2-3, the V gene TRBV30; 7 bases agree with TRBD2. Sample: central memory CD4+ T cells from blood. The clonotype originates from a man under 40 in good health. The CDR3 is CAWSLAGTDTQYF. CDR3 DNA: TGTGCCTGGAGCCTAGCGGGCACAGATACGCAGTATTTT. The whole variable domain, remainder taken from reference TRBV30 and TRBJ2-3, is SQTIHQWPATLVQPVGSPLSLECTVEGTSNPNLYWYRQAAGRGLQLLFYSVGIGQISSEVPQNLSASRPQDRQFILSSKKLLLSDSGFYLCAWSLAGTDTQYFGPGTRLTVL.